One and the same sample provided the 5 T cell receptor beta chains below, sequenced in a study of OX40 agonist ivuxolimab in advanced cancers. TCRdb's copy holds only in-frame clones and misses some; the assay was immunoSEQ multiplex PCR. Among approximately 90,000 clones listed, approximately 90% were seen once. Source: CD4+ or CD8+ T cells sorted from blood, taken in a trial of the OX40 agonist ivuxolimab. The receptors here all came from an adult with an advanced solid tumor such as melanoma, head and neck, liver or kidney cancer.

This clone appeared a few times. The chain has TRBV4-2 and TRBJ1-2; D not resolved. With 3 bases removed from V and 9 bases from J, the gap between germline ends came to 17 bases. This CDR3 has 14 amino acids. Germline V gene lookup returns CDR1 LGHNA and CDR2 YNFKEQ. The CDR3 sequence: CASSQSVELLSYTF. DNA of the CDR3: TGTGCCAGCAGCCAGTCAGTGGAGCTATTGAGCTACACCTTC.

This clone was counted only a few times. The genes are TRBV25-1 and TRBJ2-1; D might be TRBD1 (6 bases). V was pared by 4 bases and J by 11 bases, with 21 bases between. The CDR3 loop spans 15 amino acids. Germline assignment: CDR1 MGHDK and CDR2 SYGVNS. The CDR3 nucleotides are TGTGCCAGCAGTGGAGGACAGTCACGAGACTATAAGCAGTTCTTC. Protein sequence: CASSGGQSRDYKQFF.

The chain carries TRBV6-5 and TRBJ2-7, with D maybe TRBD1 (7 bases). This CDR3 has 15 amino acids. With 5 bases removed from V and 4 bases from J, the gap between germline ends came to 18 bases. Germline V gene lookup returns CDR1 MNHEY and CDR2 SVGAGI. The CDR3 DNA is TGTGCCAGCAGTAGCGCGGGGCAGGGGGATTACGAGCAGTACTTC. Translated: CASSSAGQGDYEQYF.

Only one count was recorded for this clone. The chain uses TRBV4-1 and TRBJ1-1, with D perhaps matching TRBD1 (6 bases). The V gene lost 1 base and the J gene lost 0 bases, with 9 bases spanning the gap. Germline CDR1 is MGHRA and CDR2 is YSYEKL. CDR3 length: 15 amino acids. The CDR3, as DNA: TGCGCCAGCAGCCAAGCTGACAGGTTGAACACTGAAGCTTTCTTT. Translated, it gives CASSQADRLNTEAFF.

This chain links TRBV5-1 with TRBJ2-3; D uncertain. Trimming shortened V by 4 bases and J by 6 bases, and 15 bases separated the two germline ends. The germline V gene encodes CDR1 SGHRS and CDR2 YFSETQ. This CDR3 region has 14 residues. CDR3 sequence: CASSLTGPRDTQYF. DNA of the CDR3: TGCGCCAGCAGCCTGACTGGACCAAGGGATACGCAGTATTTT. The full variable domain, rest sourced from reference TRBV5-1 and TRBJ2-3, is KAGVTQTPRYLIKTRGQQVTLSCSPISGHRSVSWYQQTPGQGLQFLFEYFSETQRNKGNFPGRFSGRQFSNSRSEMNVSTLELGDSALYLCASSLTGPRDTQYFGPGTRLTVL.